The text below deals with one TCR beta chain. Its antigen is undetermined. This sample was included in a study of T cells after yellow fever vaccination. Study-wide context: With SMART-Seq v4 Ultra Low Input, the fractions containing low cell numbers were prepared.

Germline trimming cut 7 bases from V and 5 bases from J; bases unmatched to any gene: 14. In germline, CDR1 is SGHTA, CDR2 FQGNSA. The CDR3 sequence is 17 residues long. Regarding the study as a whole: The CD4 compartment and the CD8 compartment contained a small share of clonotypes in common. The bulk population could contribute abundant contaminating clonotypes to FACS-sorted repertoires.

Generation of TCR cDNA used 5'RACE template switching (which added a universal primer site and UMIs). TCRdb re-derived calls from the 5' RACE reads in MiXCR, one entry per CDR3 protein. The data show some 600,000 distinct CDR3 sequences, roughly an eighth seen once. The chain is built from TRBV7-2 and TRBJ2-3; 11 positions agree with TRBD2. The TCR originated in a man aged 25-40 years who received the YFV17D yellow fever vaccine. The specimen was PBMCs, collected on the day of the yellow fever booster vaccination. The CDR3 reads CASTPHLAGGGGDTQYF. As DNA, the CDR3 is TGTGCCAGCACCCCACACCTAGCGGGAGGCGGGGGAGATACGCAGTATTTT.